The entry that follows covers one TCR beta chain sequence. The antigen is unknown. Treatment given: around 19 received Ad26.COV2.S at low or high dose, single or two shots; 5 received placebo; per-sample allocation not given. The investigators took samples on day 63 after the first vaccine or placebo injection. The individual, an adult aged 18-55 years, was a donor in Boston. V lost 6 bases, J lost 10 bases, and 12 bases stayed unmatched. The V gene's germline CDR1 is MNHEY and CDR2 SVGAGI. The CDR3 covers 14 residues. This sample stems from a study of Ad26.COV2.S vaccination and SARS-CoV-2 variants. Study as a whole: Administration of Ad26.COV2.S was intramuscular, either once or twice 56 days apart. Study conclusions and caveats: Overall T cell responses may have been underestimated by the analyses of TCR breadth and depth.

Sequencing used immunoSEQ multiplex PCR; TCRdb keeps in-frame clones, though not all of them. The table shows 450,000 to 550,000 clones, with 89% occurring only once. This chain joins TRBV6-5 and TRBJ2-1, with TRBD2 matching 7 bases. The sequence was collected from a person between 18 and 59 years old who received the Ad26.COV2.S COVID-19 vaccine or a placebo. Specimen: peripheral blood, collected in a trial of Ad26.COV2.S vaccine versus placebo. CDR3 region: CASRGPGGPREQFF. The CDR3 DNA follows: TGTGCCAGCAGAGGGCCGGGAGGTCCGAGAGAGCAGTTCTTC.